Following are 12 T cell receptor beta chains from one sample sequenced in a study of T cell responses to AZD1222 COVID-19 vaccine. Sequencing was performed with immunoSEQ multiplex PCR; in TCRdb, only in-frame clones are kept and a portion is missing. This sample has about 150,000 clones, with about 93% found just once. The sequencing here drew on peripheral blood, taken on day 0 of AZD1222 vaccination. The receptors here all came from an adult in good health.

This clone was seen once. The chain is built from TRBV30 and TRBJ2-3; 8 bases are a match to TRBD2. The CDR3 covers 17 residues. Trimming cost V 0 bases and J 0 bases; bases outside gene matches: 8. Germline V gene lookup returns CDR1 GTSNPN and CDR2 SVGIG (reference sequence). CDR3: CAWSVGLAGFSTDTQYF. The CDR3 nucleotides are TGTGCCTGGAGTGTAGGTCTAGCGGGTTTCAGCACAGATACGCAGTATTTT. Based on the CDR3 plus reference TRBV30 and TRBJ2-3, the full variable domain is SQTIHQWPATLVQPVGSPLSLECTVEGTSNPNLYWYRQAAGRGLQLLFYSVGIGQISSEVPQNLSASRPQDRQFILSSKKLLLSDSGFYLCAWSVGLAGFSTDTQYFGPGTRLTVL.

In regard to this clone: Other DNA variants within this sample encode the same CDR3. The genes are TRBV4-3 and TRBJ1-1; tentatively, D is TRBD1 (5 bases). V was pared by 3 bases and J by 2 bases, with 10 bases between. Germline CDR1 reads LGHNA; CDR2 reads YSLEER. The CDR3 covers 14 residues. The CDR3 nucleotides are TGCGCCAGCAGCCAGTATCAGGGTAACACTGAAGCTTTCTTT. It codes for CASSQYQGNTEAFF.

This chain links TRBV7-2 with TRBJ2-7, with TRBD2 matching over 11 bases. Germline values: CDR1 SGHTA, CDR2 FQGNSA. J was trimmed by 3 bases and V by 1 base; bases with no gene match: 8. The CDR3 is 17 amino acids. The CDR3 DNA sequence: TGTGCCAGCAGCTTAGAACCCCCGGGACTAGCGGTCTACGAGCAGTACTTC. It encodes CASSLEPPGLAVYEQYF.

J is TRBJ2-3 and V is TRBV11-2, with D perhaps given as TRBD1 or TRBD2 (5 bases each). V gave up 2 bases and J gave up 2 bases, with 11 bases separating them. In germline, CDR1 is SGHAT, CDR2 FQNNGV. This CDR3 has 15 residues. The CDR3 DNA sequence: TGTGCCAGCAGCTTAATGGTGGGACCCACAGATACGCAGTATTTT. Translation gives CASSLMVGPTDTQYF.

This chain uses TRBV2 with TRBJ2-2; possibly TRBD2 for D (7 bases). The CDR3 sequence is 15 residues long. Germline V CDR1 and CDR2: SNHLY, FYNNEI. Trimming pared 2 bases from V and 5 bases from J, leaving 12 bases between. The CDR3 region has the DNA TGTGCCAGCAGTGAATTAGGGAGGGGGACCGGGGAGCTGTTTTTT. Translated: CASSELGRGTGELFF.

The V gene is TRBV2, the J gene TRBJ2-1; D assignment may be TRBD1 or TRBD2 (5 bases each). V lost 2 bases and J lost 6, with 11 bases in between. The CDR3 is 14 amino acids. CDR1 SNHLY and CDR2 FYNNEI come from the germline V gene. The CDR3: CASSERLGGNEQFF. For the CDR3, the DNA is TGTGCCAGCAGTGAACGACTTGGGGGCAATGAGCAGTTCTTC.

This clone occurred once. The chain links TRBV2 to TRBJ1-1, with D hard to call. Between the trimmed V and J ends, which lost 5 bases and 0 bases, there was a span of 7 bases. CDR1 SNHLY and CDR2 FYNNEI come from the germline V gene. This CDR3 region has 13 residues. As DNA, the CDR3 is TGTGCCAGCAGTCGGACGGTGAACACTGAAGCTTTCTTT. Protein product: CASSRTVNTEAFF.

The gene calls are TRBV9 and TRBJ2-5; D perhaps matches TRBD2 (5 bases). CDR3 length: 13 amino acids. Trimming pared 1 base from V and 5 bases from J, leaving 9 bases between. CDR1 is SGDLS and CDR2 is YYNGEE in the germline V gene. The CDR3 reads CASSVSGSETQYF. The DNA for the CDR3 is TGTGCCAGCAGCGTATCGGGGTCCGAGACCCAGTACTTC.

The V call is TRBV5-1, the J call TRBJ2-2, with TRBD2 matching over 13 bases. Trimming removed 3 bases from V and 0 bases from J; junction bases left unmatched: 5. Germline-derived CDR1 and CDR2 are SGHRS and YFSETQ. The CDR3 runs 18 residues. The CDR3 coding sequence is TGCGCCAGCAGCTCACCCGGGACTAGCGGGGCGAACACCGGGGAGCTGTTTTTT. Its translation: CASSSPGTSGANTGELFF.

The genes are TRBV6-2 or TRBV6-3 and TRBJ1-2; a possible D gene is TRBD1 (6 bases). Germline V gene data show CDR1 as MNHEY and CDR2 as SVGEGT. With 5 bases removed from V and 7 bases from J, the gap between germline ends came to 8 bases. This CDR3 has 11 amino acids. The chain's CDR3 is CASSNRVGYTF. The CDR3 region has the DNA TGTGCCAGCAGTAACAGGGTTGGCTACACCTTC.

The CDR3 loop is CAWSVRGLWGLDTSGNTIYF. The CDR3 DNA sequence: TGTGCCTGGAGTGTAAGAGGACTGTGGGGTCTTGATACCTCTGGAAACACCATATATTTT. V usage is TRBV30 and J usage is TRBJ1-3; D uncertain. Germline CDR1 reads GTSNPN; CDR2 reads SVGIG (reference sequence). Between the trimmed V and J ends, which lost 0 bases and 0 bases, there was a span of 24 bases. CDR3 length: 20 residues.

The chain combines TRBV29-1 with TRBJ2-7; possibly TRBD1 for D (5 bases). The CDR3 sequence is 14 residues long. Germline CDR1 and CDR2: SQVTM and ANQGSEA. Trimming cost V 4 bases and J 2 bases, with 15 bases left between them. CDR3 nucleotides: TGCAGCGTTGTTATGGGCCAGGGAACCTACGAGCAGTACTTC. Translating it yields CSVVMGQGTYEQYF.